The 11 T cell receptor beta chains presented below share a single source sample, sequenced in a study of T-cell reconstitution after alpha-beta-depleted transplantation in children. The authors prepared the TCRbeta library with unique molecular identifiers. TCRdb reprocessed the PCR reads via MiXCR and lists one record per CDR3 protein. This table holds some 180,000 distinct CDR3 sequences, approximately 6.3% found once. Sequenced material: PBMCs, taken before TCRalphabeta/CD19-depleted stem cell transplant. All receptors derive from a boy between 2 and 10 years old with acute lymphoblastic leukemia, due to receive a stem cell transplant.

This clonotype has ten or more counts. This chain uses TRBV7-9 with TRBJ1-2; D not resolved. V lost 5 bases to trimming and J lost 4 bases, with 14 bases between them. The V gene's germline CDR1 is SEHNR and CDR2 FQNEAQ (reference sequence). The length of the CDR3 is 14 residues. CDR3 protein: CASSPRTRLYGYTF. CDR3 DNA sequence: TGTGCCAGCAGCCCACGGACCAGGCTCTATGGCTACACCTTC.

This clonotype was counted only a few times. The gene calls are TRBV12-3 or TRBV12-4 and TRBJ1-2; 7 nucleotides align to TRBD1. The CDR3 runs to 15 residues. J lost 4 bases, V lost 1 base, and 6 bases had no gene match. Here the CDR3 DNA reads TGTGCCAGCAGTTTAGGACAGGGAGGGAGCTATGGCTACACCTTC. As protein: CASSLGQGGSYGYTF.

This clonotype was counted only a few times. The chain recombines TRBV25-1 with TRBJ2-2; 8 nucleotides line up with TRBD1. The V and J ends lost 3 bases and 6 bases, in that order; junction bases with no gene match: 12. Germline V gene lookup returns CDR1 MGHDK and CDR2 SYGVNS. The CDR3 is 17 amino acids. CDR3 in amino acids: CASSDWTGPEGPGELFF. The CDR3 bases are TGTGCCAGCAGTGATTGGACAGGGCCGGAGGGGCCCGGGGAGCTGTTTTTT.

This clonotype was detected ten times or more. The V and J genes are TRBV15 and TRBJ2-1; D is ambiguous. This CDR3 is 11 amino acids long. From germline, CDR1 is LNHNV and CDR2 YYDKDF (reference sequence). The ends were cut back, 5 bases at V and 10 bases at J, with 9 bases in the middle. The CDR3 bases are TGTGCCACCAGCTTAGCATCCGAGCAGTTCTTC. The encoded protein is CATSLASEQFF.

The rearrangement uses TRBV5-4 and TRBJ1-2; 9 bases are shared with TRBD1. After removal of 0 bases from V and 4 bases from J, the junction contained 7 bases not matched to a gene. Germline V gene sequence: CDR1 SGHNT, CDR2 YYREEE (reference sequence). The CDR3 totals 16 residues. The CDR3 protein is CASSLASRQGGYGYTF. In DNA form, the CDR3 reads TGTGCCAGCAGCTTGGCAAGCAGACAGGGGGGCTATGGCTACACCTTC. Full variable domain (remainder filled in from reference TRBV5-4 and TRBJ1-2): ETGVTQSPTHLIKTRGQQVTLRCSSQSGHNTVSWYQQALGQGPQFIFQYYREEENGRGNFPPRFSGLQFPNYSSELNVNALELDDSALYLCASSLASRQGGYGYTFGSGTRLTVV.

This clonotype was recorded a few times. This chain uses TRBV29-1 with TRBJ2-3, with TRBD1 matching over 7 bases. The CDR3 runs to 14 residues. The J segment lost 4 bases and the V segment lost 3 bases, leaving 7 bases of the junction unmatched. CDR1 and CDR2 (germline): SQVTM, ANQGSEA. CDR3 coding DNA: TGCAGCGTTGAGACAACAGGGGCGGCAGATACGCAGTATTTT. As protein: CSVETTGAADTQYF.

In its sample, this clonotype was seen many times. The chain links TRBV4-3 to TRBJ2-1, with 8 nucleotides matching TRBD2. This CDR3 comprises 14 residues. V lost 6 bases to trimming and J lost 7 bases; unmatched junction nucleotides: 8. In germline, CDR1 is LGHNA, CDR2 YSLEER. Written as DNA, the CDR3 is TGCGCCAGCAGTCGGGAGGGGGTTGGGAATGAGCAGTTCTTC. Translation gives CASSREGVGNEQFF.

This clonotype was detected ten times or more. This chain joins TRBV18 and TRBJ2-5, with TRBD1 matching over 7 bases. The CDR3 has 14 amino acids. V trimming: 8 bases; J trimming: 3 bases; junction bases outside the gene matches: 9. Germline V gives CDR1 KGHSH, CDR2 LQKENI. The CDR3 region is CASQRTGVKETQYF. The CDR3 DNA is TGTGCCAGCCAAAGGACAGGAGTAAAAGAGACCCAGTACTTC.

This clonotype was counted many times. V is TRBV6-5 and J is TRBJ2-1; D unresolved. This CDR3 contains 11 residues. Trimming shortened V by 8 bases and J by 5 bases, and 7 bases separated the two germline ends. The germline V gene has CDR1 MNHEY and CDR2 SVGAGI. The CDR3 DNA sequence: TGTGCCAGCGACTTCGACAATGAGCAGTTCTTC. The encoded protein is CASDFDNEQFF.

The chain carries TRBV24-1 and TRBJ2-7, with TRBD2 identical over 7 bases. CDR1 is KGHDR and CDR2 is SFDVKD in the germline V gene. Trimming at V came to 3 bases and at J to 9 bases, leaving 13 bases not matched to a gene. The CDR3 consists of 15 residues. The CDR3 sequence is CATSDTASGAARQYF. CDR3 nucleotides: TGTGCCACCAGTGATACAGCTAGCGGTGCCGCTCGGCAGTACTTC.

The CDR3 sequence: CASTKGQLYNEQFF. The CDR3 DNA is TGTGCCAGCACTAAAGGACAGCTTTACAATGAGCAGTTCTTC. V is TRBV5-6 and J is TRBJ2-1, with a tentative D call TRBD1 (6 bases). V was cut by 6 bases and J by 4 bases, with 14 bases left in between. Germline lookup yields CDR1 SGHDT and CDR2 YYEEEE. CDR3 length: 14 residues.